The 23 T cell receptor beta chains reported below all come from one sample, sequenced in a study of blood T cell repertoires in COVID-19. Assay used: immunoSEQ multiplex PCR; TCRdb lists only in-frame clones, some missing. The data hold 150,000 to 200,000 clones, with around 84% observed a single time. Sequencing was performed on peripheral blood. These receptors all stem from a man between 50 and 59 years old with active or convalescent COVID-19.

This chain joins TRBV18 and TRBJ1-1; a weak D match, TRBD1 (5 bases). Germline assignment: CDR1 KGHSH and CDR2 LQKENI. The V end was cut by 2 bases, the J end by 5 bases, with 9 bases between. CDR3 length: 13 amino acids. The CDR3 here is CASSPGGSTEAFF. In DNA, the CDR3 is TGTGCCAGCTCACCAGGGGGGAGTACTGAAGCTTTCTTT.

The CDR3 DNA sequence: TGTGCCATCAGTGAGCCTTATGGCTACACCTTC. It translates to CAISEPYGYTF. The chain has TRBV10-3 and TRBJ1-2; D gene uncertain. CDR1 is ENHRY, CDR2 SYGVKD, per germline. V shed 2 bases and J shed 5 bases, with 3 bases lying between them. The CDR3 extends over 11 amino acids.

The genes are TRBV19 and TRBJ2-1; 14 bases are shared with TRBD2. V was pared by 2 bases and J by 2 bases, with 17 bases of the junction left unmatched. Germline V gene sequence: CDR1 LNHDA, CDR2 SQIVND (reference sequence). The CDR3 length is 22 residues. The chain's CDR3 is CASSIWGYPGLAGVSTYNEQFF. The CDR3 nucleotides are TGTGCCAGTAGTATATGGGGTTACCCGGGACTAGCGGGAGTTTCCACCTACAATGAGCAGTTCTTC.

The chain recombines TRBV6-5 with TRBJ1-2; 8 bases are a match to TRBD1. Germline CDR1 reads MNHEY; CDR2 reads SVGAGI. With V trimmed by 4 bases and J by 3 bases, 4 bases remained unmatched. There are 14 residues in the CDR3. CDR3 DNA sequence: TGTGCCAGCAGTTCGATACAGGGGGACTATGGCTACACCTTC. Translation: CASSSIQGDYGYTF.

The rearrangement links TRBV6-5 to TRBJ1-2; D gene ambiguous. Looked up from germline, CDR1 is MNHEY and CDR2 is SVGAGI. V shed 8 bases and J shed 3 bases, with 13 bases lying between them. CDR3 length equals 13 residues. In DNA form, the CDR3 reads TGTGCCAGCGGGGAGTTGAGGGACTATGGCTACACCTTC. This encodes CASGELRDYGYTF.

The CDR3 region has the DNA TGTGCCAGCAAGGGCCAGCCGGGGGTCACAGATACGCAGTATTTT. It yields the protein CASKGQPGVTDTQYF. The chain links TRBV6-5 to TRBJ2-3; TRBD2 might be the D (6 bases). With 7 bases removed from V and 2 bases from J, the gap between germline ends came to 16 bases. There are 15 residues in the CDR3. From germline, CDR1 is MNHEY and CDR2 SVGAGI.

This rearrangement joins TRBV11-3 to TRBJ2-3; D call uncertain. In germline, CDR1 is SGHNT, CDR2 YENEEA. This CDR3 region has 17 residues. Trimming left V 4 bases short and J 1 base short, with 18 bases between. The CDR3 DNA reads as TGTGCCAGCAGCTGGTCCCCAGGTGAGAGAGGCACAGATACGCAGTATTTT. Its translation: CASSWSPGERGTDTQYF.

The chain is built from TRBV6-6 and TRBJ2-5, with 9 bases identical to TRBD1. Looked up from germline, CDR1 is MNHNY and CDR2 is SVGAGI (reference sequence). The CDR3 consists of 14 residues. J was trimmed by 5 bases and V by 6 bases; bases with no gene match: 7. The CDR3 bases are TGTGCCAGCAGCCCCCTCGGACAGGGGGAGACCCAGTACTTC. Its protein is CASSPLGQGETQYF.

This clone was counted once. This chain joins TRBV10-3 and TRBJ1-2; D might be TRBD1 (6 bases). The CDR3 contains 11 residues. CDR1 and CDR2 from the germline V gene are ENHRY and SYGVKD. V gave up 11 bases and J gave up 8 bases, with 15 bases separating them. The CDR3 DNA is TGTGCCGCCAGACAGGAACGGGGCTACACCTTC. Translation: CAARQERGYTF.

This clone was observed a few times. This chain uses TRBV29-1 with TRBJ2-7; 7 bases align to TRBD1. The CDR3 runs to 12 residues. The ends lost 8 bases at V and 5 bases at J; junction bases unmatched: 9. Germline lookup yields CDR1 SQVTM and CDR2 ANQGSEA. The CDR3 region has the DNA TGCAGCACCCAACAGGGGATCCACGAGCAGTACTTC. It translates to CSTQQGIHEQYF.

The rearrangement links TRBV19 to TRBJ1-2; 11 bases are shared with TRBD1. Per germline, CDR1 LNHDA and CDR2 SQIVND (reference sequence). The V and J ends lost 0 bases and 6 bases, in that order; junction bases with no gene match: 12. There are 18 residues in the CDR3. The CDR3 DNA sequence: TGTGCCAGTAGTATAGATGGACAGGGGGCACCCCCCATCCATGGCTACACCTTC. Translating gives CASSIDGQGAPPIHGYTF.

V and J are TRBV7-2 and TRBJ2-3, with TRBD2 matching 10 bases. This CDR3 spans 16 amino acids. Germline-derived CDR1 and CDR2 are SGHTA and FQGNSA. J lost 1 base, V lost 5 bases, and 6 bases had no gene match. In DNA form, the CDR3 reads TGTGCCAGCAGCCGCGGCGGGACTAGCGGCACAGATACGCAGTATTTT. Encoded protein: CASSRGGTSGTDTQYF.

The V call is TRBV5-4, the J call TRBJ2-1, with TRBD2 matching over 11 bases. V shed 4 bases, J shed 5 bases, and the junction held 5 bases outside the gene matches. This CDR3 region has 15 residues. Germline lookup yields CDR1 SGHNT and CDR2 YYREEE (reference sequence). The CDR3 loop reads CASSSGTSGNNEQFF. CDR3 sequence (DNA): TGTGCCAGCAGCAGCGGGACTAGCGGAAACAATGAGCAGTTCTTC.

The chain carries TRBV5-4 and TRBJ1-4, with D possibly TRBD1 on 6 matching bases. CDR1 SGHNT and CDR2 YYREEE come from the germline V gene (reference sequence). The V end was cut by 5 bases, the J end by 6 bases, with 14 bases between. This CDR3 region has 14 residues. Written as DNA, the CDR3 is TGTGCCAGCAGTCGGGGAAAGGGGGATGAAAAACTGTTTTTT. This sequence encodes CASSRGKGDEKLFF.

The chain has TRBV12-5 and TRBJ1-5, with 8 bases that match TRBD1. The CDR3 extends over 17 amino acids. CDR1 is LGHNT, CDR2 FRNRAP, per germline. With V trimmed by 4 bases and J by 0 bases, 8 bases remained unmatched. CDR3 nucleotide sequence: TGTGCTAGTGGTTCCTCGGGACAGGCGTATAGCAATCAGCCCCAGCATTTT. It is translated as CASGSSGQAYSNQPQHF.

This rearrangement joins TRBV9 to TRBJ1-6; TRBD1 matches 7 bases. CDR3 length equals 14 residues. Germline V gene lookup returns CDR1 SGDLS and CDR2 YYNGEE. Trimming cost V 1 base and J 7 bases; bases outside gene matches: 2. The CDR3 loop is CASSVWDSNSPLHF. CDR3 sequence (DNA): TGTGCCAGCAGCGTATGGGACAGCAATTCACCCCTCCACTTT.

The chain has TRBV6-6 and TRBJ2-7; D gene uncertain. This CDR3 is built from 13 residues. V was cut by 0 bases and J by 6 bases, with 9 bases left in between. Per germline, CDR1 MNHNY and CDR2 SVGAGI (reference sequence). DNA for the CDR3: TGTGCCAGCAGTTACTCCCGGGTGGTCGAGCAGTACTTC. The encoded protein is CASSYSRVVEQYF.

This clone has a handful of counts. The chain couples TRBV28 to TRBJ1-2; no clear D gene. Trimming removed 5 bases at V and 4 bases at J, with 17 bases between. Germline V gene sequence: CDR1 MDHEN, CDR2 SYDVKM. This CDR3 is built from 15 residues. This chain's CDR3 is CASSQPGISFYGYTF. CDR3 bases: TGTGCCAGCAGTCAACCAGGTATCTCATTCTATGGCTACACCTTC.

DNA for the CDR3: TGTGCCAGCAGCTTGTTGTCACAGAGCTCCTACGAGCAGTACTTC. This translates into CASSLLSQSSYEQYF. This sequence joins TRBV5-4 and TRBJ2-7; D gene unclear. V lost 1 base to trimming and J lost 0 bases, with 11 bases between them. This CDR3 has 15 amino acids. The germline gives CDR1 SGHNT, CDR2 YYREEE (reference sequence).

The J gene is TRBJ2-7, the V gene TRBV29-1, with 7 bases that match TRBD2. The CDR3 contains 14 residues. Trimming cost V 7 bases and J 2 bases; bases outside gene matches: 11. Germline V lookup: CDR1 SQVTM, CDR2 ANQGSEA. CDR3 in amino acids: CSALGGGGTYEQYF. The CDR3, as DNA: TGCAGCGCCCTTGGCGGGGGAGGGACCTACGAGCAGTACTTC.

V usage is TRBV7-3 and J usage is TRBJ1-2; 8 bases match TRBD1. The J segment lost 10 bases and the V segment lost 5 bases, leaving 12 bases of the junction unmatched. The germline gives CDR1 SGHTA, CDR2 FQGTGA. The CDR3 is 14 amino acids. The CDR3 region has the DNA TGTGCCAGCAGCCCAACCGCCCGGACAGGGAACTACACCTTC. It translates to CASSPTARTGNYTF. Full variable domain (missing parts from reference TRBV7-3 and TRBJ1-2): GAGVSQTPSNKVTEKGKYVELRCDPISGHTALYWYRQSLGQGPEFLIYFQGTGAADDSGLPNDRFFAVRPEGSVSTLKIQRTERGDSAVYLCASSPTARTGNYTFGSGTRLTVV.

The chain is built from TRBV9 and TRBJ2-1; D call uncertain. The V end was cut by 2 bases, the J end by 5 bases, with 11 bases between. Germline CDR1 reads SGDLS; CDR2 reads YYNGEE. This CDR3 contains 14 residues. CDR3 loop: CASSVSQRHNEQFF. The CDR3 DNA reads TGTGCCAGCAGCGTTAGCCAGCGACACAATGAGCAGTTCTTC.

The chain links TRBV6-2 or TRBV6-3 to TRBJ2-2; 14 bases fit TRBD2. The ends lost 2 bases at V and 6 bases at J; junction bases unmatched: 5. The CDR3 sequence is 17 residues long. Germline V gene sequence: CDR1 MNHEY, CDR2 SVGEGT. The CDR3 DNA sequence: TGTGCCAGCAGTTACCCGACTAGCGGGAGGGTCTCCGGGGAGCTGTTTTTT. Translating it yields CASSYPTSGRVSGELFF.